The present entry profiles one T cell receptor beta chain with its context. Antigen unknown. CDR1 is SGDLS and CDR2 is YYNGEE in the germline V gene. V lost 5 bases, J lost 4 bases, and 15 bases lay in between. The CDR3 runs 14 residues. Use of 60 Vbeta and 13 Jbeta primers characterized the PCR. Repertoires were generated with immunoSEQ multiplex PCR, while TCRdb's copy carries only in-frame clones and drops some. Altogether some 130,000 clones are present, less than 80% being singletons, with the ten largest covering roughly 4%. The data originate from a study of cytomegalovirus exposure and HLA in healthy donors. Overall study findings and caveats: In a later analysis, parvovirus B19, influenza, CMV and Epstein-Barr virus appeared linked to several top co-occurrence clusters. When a later analysis was performed, an Asian-associated ancestry cluster reportedly had fewer N-insertions than the roughly 730-donor mean. Association of 16,951 TCR beta sequences with HLA alleles was found at 0.05 false discovery rate in a later analysis. Cytomegalovirus status, reportedly, was diagnosed with high specificity and sensitivity by the classifier.

The chain uses TRBV9 and TRBJ1-2, with D perhaps TRBD1 (5 bases). The clonotype originates from a man aged 45 to 65 in good health and CMV-seropositive. Specimen: PBMCs. The CDR3 coding sequence is TGTGCCAGCAGTCGGGGGGGTCGCGGCTATGGCTACACCTTC. The encoded protein is CASSRGGRGYGYTF. Together with reference TRBV9 and TRBJ1-2, the CDR3 gives the full variable domain: DSGVTQTPKHLITATGQRVTLRCSPRSGDLSVYWYQQSLDQGLQFLIQYYNGEERAKGNILERFSAQQFPDLHSELNLSSLELGDSALYFCASSRGGRGYGYTFGSGTRLTVV.